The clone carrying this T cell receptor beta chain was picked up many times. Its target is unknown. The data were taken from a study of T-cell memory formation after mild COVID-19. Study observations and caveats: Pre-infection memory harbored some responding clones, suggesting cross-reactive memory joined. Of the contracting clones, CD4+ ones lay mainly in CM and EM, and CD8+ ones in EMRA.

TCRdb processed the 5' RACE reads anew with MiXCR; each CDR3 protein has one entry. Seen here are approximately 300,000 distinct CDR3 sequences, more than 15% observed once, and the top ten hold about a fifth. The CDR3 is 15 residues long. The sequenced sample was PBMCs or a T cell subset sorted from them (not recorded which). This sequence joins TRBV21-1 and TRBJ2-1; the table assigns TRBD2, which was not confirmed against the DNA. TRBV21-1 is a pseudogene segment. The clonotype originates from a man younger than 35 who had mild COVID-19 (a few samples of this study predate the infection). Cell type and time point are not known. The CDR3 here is CASSKEPSLRNEQFF. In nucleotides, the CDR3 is TGTGCCAGCAGCAAAGAGCCTAGCCTCAGGAATGAGCAGTTCTTC.